This T cell receptor (beta chain) was sequenced in a study of blood T cell repertoires in COVID-19 (dated by TCRdb to about 2020). Broadly, across the study: The collaborator samples originated in the United States, Italy and Spain and spanned the acute and convalescent phases of COVID-19. Sample metadata almost always included a de-identified subject ID, COVID-19 status, age in years and sex. HLA class I and class II types, where available, came from metadata supplied by the sample provider rather than from assay-based typing. The material from the prospective study consisted of cDNA or gDNA derived from T cells, B-cell-depleted T cells, or PBMCs. The repertoires were released in a freely available public database meant as a resource for research on the immune response to SARS-CoV-2. Samples came from the ongoing ImmuneRACE study (first 160 participants) plus 1,254 subjects from 6 global collaborators. Deeply sampled blood TCRbeta repertoires from subjects exposed to, actively infected with, or recovered from COVID-19 were included in the dataset. Overall study outcomes, separate from this receptor: How much clinical and demographic metadata was included differed by source and by participant, and the metadata was provided uncurated.

The immunoSEQ Assay, a bias-controlled multiplex PCR, was used to amplify TCRbeta CDR3 regions from genomic DNA. The source study handled its data this way. Within the assay, amplification of reference gene primers was used to estimate how many nucleated cells each sample contained. To quantify the absolute abundance of each unique TCRbeta CDR3 rearrangement, sequence reads were collapsed and filtered. For each sample, productive Simpson clonality was calculated as the square root of Simpson's diversity index across productive rearrangements. TCRdb re-hosts the immuneACCESS table, in-frame sequences only. Its copies lack some clones; in the studies checked, an unresolved V gene accounts for under half of them, and the cause for the rest is not known. V, J and clone size were drawn from that table, and D and trimming were deduced from the DNA. Present in this sample are some 270,000 clones, 65% to 85% of which were seen just once. The top ten clonotypes cover roughly 3.1% of the sample.

Taken from the germline V gene, the CDR1 and CDR2 loops are KGHSY and FQNENV. From the cysteine through the phenylalanine, the CDR3 covers 14 amino acids. The CDR3 DNA has 42 bases and is translated from base 1. At the junction V is shortened by 1 base and J by 9 bases; bases outside the gene matches: 7. In the prospective study, participants were 18 to 89 years old, resided in 24 geographic areas of the United States, and were enrolled through a virtual design. To assign participants to cohorts, the prospective study relied on clinical history that participants themselves reported in a screening survey and a study questionnaire. ImmuneRACE Cohort 3 recovered participants were defined by two consecutive negative NP/OP PCR tests, healthcare professional clearance, or symptom resolution. Mobile phlebotomists in the prospective study collected whole blood, serum and a nasopharyngeal or oropharyngeal swab from every participant. Over an approximately two-month period, participants in the prospective study had the option of providing additional blood draws and questionnaires. Prospective study blood samples were shipped either frozen or at room temperature before DNA extraction.

On this clone itself: There is no known antigen for this receptor. Base qualities are not provided; no much larger clone lies one nucleotide away.

The receptor's source is a man aged 45-65 years who had recovered from COVID-19. The sequence links TRBV16 to TRBJ1-2, and 8 junctional nucleotides match TRBD1. Material for sequencing was PBMCs or T cells enriched from blood (not recorded which). Here is the DNA: TGTGCCAGCAGCCAATGGTCAGGGGGCGATCGCTACACCTTC. It translates as CASSQWSGGDRYTF.